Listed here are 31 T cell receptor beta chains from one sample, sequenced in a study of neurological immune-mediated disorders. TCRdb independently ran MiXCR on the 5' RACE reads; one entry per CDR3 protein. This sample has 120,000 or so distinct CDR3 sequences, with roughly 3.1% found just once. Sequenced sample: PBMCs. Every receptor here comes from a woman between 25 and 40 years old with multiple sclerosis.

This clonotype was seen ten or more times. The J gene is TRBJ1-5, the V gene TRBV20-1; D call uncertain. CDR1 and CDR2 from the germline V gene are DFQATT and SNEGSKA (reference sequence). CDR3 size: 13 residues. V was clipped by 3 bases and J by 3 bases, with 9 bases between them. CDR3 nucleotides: TGCAGTGCTAGTGGTACCACCAATCAGCCCCAGCATTTT. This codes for CSASGTTNQPQHF.

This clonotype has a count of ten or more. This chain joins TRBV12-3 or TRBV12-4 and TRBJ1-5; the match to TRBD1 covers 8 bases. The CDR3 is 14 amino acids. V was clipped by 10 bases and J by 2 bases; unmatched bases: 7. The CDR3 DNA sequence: TGTGCCACCACGGACAGGGCAGGCAATCAGCCCCAGCATTTT. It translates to CATTDRAGNQPQHF.

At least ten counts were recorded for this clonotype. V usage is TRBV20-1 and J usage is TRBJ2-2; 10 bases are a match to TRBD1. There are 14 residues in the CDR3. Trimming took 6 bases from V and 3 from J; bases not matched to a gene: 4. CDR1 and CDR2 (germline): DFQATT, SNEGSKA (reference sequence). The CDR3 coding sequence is TGCAGTGCCTGGGACAGGGGAGACACCGGGGAGCTGTTTTTT. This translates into CSAWDRGDTGELFF.

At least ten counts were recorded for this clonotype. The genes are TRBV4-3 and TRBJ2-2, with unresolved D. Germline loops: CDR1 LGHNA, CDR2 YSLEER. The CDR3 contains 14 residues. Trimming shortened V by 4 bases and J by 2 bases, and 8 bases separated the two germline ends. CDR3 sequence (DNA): TGCGCCAGCAGCCCAGGACCCAACACCGGGGAGCTGTTTTTT. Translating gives CASSPGPNTGELFF.

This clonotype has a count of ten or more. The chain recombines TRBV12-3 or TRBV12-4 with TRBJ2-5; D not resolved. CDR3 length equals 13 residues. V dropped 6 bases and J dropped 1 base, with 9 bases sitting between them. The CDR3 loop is CASSRRIQETQYF. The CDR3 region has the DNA TGTGCCAGCAGCCGAAGGATCCAAGAGACCCAGTACTTC.

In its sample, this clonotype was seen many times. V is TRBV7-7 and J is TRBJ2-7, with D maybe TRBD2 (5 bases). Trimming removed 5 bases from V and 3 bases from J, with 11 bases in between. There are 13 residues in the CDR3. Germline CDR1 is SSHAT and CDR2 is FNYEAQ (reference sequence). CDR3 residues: CASSPGIGYEQYF. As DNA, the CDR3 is TGTGCCAGCAGCCCCGGGATTGGCTACGAGCAGTACTTC.

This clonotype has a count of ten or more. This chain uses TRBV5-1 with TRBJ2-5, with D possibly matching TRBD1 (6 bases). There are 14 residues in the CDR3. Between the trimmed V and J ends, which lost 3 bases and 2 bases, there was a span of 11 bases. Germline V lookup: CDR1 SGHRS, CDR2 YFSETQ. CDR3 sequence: CASSSGQPQETQYF. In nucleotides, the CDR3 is TGCGCCAGCAGCTCCGGACAGCCTCAAGAGACCCAGTACTTC.

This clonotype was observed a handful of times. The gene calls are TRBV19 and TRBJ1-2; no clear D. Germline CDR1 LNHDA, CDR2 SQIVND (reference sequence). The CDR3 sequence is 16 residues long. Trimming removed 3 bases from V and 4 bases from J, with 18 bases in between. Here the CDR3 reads CASSMRSGVSTYGYTF. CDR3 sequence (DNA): TGTGCCAGTAGTATGAGGAGTGGAGTCTCAACCTATGGCTACACCTTC.

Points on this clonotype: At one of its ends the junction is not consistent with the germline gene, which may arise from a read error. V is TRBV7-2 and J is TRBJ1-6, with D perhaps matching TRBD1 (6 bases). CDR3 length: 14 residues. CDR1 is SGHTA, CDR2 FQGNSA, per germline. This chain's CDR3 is CASSHRQENSTLNF. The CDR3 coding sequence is TGTGCCAGCAGTCATAGACAGGAGAATTCAACCCTCAACTTT.

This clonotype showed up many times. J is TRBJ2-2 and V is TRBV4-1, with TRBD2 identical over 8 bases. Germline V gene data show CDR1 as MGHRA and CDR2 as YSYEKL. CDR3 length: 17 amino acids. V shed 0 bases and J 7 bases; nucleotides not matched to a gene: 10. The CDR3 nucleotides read TGCGCCAGCAGCCAAGAAGGGTCGGGGGGGCGTTTCGGGGAGCTGTTTTTT. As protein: CASSQEGSGGRFGELFF.

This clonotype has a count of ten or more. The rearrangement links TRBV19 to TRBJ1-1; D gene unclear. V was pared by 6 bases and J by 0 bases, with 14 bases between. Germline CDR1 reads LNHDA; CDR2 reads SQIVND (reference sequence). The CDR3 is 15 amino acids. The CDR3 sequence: CASSPGGKLNTEAFF. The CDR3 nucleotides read TGTGCCAGTAGCCCTGGAGGAAAACTGAACACTGAAGCTTTCTTT.

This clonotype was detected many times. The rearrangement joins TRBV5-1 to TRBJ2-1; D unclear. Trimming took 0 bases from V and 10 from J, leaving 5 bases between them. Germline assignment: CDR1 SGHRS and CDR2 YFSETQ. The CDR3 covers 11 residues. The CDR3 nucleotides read TGCGCCAGCAGCTTGGACTGGGAGCAGTTCTTC. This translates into CASSLDWEQFF. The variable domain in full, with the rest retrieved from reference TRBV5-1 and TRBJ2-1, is KAGVTQTPRYLIKTRGQQVTLSCSPISGHRSVSWYQQTPGQGLQFLFEYFSETQRNKGNFPGRFSGRQFSNSRSEMNVSTLELGDSALYLCASSLDWEQFFGPGTRLTVL.

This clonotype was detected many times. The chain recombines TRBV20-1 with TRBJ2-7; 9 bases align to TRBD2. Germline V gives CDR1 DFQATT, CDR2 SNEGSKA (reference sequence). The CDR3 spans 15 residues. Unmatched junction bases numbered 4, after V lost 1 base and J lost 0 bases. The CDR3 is CSARASGASSYEQYF. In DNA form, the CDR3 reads TGCAGTGCTAGAGCTAGCGGGGCTAGCTCCTACGAGCAGTACTTC.

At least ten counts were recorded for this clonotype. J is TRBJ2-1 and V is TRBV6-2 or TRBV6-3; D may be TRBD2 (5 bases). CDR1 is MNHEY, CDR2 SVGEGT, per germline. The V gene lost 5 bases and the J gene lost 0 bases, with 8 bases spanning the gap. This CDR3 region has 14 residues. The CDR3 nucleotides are TGTGCCAGCAGTACGGGGATCTCCTACAATGAGCAGTTCTTC. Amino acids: CASSTGISYNEQFF.

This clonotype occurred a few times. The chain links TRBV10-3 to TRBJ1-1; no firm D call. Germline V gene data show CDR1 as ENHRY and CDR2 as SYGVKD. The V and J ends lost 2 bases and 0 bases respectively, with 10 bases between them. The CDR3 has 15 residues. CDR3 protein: CAISEAEFMNTEAFF. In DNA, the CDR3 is TGTGCCATCAGTGAGGCAGAATTCATGAACACTGAAGCTTTCTTT.

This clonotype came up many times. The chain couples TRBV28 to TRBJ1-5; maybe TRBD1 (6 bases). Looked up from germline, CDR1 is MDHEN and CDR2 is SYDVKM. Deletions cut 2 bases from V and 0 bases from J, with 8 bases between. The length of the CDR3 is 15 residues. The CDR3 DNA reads TGTGCCAGCAGTTTACCCAGGGGTAGCAATCAGCCCCAGCATTTT. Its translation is CASSLPRGSNQPQHF.

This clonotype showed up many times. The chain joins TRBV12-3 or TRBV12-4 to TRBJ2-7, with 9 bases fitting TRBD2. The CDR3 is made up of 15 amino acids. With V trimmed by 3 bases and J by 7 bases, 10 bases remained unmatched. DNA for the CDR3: TGTGCCAGCAGTTTTCGGCGGGAGGGCCCTCGGGAGCAGTACTTC. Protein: CASSFRREGPREQYF.

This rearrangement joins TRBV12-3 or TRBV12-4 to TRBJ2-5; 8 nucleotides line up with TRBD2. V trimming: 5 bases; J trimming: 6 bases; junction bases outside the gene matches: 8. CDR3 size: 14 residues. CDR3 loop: CASSAPGTRKTQYF. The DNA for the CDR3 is TGTGCCAGCAGTGCCCCCGGGACTAGAAAGACCCAGTACTTC.

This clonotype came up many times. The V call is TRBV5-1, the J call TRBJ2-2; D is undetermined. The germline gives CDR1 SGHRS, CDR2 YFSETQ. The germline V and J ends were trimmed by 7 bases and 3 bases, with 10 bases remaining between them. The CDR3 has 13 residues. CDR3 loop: CASHKPDTGELFF. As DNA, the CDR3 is TGCGCCAGCCACAAGCCTGACACCGGGGAGCTGTTTTTT.

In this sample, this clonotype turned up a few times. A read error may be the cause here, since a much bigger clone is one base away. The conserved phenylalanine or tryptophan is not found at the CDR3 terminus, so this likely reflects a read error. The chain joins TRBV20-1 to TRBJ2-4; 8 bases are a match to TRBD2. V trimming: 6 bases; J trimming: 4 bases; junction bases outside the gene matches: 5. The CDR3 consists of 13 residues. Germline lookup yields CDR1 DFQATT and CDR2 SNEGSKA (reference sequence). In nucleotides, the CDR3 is TGCAGTGCGCCCGGGGGGGGTAAAAACATTCAGTACTAC. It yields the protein CSAPGGGKNIQYY.

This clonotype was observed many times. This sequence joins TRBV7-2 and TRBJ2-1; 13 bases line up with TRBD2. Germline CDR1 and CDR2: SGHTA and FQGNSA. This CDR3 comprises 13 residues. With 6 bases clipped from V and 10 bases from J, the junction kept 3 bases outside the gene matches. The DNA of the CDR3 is TGTGCCAGCAGGGGACTAGCGGGGCAGGAGCAGTTCTTC. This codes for CASRGLAGQEQFF. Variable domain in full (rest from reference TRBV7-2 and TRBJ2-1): GAGVSQSPSNKVTEKGKDVELRCDPISGHTALYWYRQSLGQGLEFLIYFQGNSAPDKSGLPSDRFSAERTGGSVSTLTIQRTQQEDSAVYLCASRGLAGQEQFFGPGTRLTVL.

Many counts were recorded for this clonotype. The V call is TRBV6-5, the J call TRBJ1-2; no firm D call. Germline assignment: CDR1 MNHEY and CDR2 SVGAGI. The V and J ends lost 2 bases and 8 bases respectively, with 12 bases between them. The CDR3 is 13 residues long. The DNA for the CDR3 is TGTGCCAGCAGTTACGGACCATTGGAGGGCTACACCTTC. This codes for CASSYGPLEGYTF.

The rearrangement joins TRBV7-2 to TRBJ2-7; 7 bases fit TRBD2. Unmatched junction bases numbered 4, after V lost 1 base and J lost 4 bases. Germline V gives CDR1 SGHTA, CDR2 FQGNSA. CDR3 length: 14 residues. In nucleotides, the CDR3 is TGTGCCAGCAGCTTAGAGGGAGGGAGATACGAGCAGTACTTC. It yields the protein CASSLEGGRYEQYF.

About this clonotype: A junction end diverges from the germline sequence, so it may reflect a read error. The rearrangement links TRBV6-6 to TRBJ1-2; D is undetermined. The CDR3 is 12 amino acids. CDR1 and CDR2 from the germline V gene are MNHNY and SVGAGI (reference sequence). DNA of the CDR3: TGTGACAGCAGTTATCCCCTATACGGCTACACCTTC. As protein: CDSSYPLYGYTF.

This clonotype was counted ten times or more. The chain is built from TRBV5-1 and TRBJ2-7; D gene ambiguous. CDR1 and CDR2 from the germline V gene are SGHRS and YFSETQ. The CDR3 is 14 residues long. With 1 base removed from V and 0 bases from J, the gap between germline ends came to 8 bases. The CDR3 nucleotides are TGCGCCAGCAGCTTGATCCCCAACTCCTACGAGCAGTACTTC. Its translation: CASSLIPNSYEQYF.

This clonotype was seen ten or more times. CDR3 sequence: CASSLRISSSTDTQYF. The CDR3 region has the DNA TGTGCCAGCAGCTTAAGGATCTCTTCTAGCACAGATACGCAGTATTTT. V usage is TRBV7-9 and J usage is TRBJ2-3, with D unresolved. CDR3 length equals 16 residues. In germline, CDR1 is SEHNR, CDR2 FQNEAQ (reference sequence). V dropped 2 bases and J dropped 0 bases, with 12 bases sitting between them. The whole variable domain, remainder taken from reference TRBV7-9 and TRBJ2-3, is DTGVSQNPRHKITKRGQNVTFRCDPISEHNRLYWYRQTLGQGPEFLTYFQNEAQLEKSRLLSDRFSAERPKGSFSTLEIQRTEQGDSAMYLCASSLRISSSTDTQYFGPGTRLTVL.

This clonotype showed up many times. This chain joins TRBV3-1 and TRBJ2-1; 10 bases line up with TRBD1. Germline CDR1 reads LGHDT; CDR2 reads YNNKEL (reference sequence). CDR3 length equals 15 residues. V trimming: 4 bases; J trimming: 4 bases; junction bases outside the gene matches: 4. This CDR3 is CASSLGQGEYNEQFF. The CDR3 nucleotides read TGTGCCAGCAGCCTAGGACAGGGGGAATACAATGAGCAGTTCTTC.

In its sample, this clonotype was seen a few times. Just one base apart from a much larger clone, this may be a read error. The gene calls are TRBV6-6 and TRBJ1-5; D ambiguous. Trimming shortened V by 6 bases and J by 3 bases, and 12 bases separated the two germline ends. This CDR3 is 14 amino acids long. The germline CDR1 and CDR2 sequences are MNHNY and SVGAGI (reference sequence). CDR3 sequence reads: CASRGLNNNQPQHF. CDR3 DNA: TGTGCCAGCAGGGGGTTAAATAACAATCAGCCCCAGCATTTT.

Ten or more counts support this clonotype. In DNA form, the CDR3 reads TGTGCCAGCAGCCCGGGGCCGGATCGGGTCTATGGCTACACCTTC. Its protein is CASSPGPDRVYGYTF. The V gene is TRBV7-2, the J gene TRBJ1-2; D perhaps matches TRBD1 (5 bases). This CDR3 is built from 15 residues. Per germline, CDR1 SGHTA and CDR2 FQGNSA. V was shortened by 5 bases and J by 4 bases, with 17 bases between the two germline ends.

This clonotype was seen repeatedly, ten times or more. For the CDR3, the DNA is TGCAGTGGCCAGCGGGGGCGCACAGATACGCAGTATTTT. This sequence encodes CSGQRGRTDTQYF. The genes are TRBV20-1 and TRBJ2-3, with 8 bases aligning to TRBD2. The CDR3 spans 13 residues. V dropped 7 bases and J dropped 1; count of bases not matched to a gene: 4. Germline V gives CDR1 DFQATT, CDR2 SNEGSKA (reference sequence).

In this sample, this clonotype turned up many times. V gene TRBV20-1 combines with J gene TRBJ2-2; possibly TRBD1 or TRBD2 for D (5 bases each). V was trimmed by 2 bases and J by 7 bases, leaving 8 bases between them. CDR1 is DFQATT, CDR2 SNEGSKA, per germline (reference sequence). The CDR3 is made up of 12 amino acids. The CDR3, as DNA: TGCAGTGCTAGACAGGGAGACGGGGAGCTGTTTTTT. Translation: CSARQGDGELFF.